In this sample, the clone carrying this T cell receptor (beta chain) turned up many times. Its antigen is not identified. The sample originates from a study of T cells after posttransplantation cyclophosphamide. Overall study findings and caveats: Tissue-infiltrating T cells from skin or gut overlapped little with blood T cells.

Clones were sequenced by immunoSEQ multiplex PCR, and TCRdb holds only the in-frame ones, with some missing. This sample shows over 20,000 clones and no singletons; approximately 1.5% rests with the ten largest. The sequence derives from a man aged 45-65 years in good health, CMV-negative, and a related stem cell transplant donor. Sequenced input: PBMCs.

The DNA of the CDR3 is TGTGCCAGTAGTATGCGGGACAGGGATGACGAGCAGTACTTC. The encoded protein is CASSMRDRDDEQYF. The chain recombines TRBV19 with TRBJ2-7, with 9 bases matching TRBD1. The CDR3 has 14 residues. The ends lost 3 bases at V and 5 bases at J; junction bases unmatched: 5. The germline gives CDR1 LNHDA, CDR2 SQIVND (reference sequence).